The 26 T cell receptor beta chains presented below share a single source sample, sequenced in a study of blood T cell repertoires in COVID-19. TCRdb's table, derived via immunoSEQ multiplex PCR, lists solely in-frame clones and lacks some. The sample holds some 500,000 clones, roughly nine tenths seen once. The specimen sequenced was peripheral blood. The receptors shown here come from a woman aged 50 to 65 with COVID-19, enrolled during active disease.

The chain carries TRBV4-2 and TRBJ2-1; 14 nucleotides agree with TRBD2. The CDR3 loop spans 17 amino acids. The germline V gene encodes CDR1 LGHNA and CDR2 YNFKEQ. V shed 3 bases, J shed 5 bases, and the junction held 6 bases outside the gene matches. CDR3 sequence reads: CASSQGGLAGANNEQFF. The DNA of the CDR3 is TGTGCCAGCAGCCAGGGGGGACTAGCGGGGGCCAACAATGAGCAGTTCTTC.

The rearrangement links TRBV23-1 to TRBJ2-7, with 9 bases lining up with TRBD1. TRBV23-1 is marked as an open reading frame, function uncertain. The CDR3 is made up of 15 amino acids. V gave up 2 bases and J gave up 5 bases; unmatched junction bases: 7. CDR3 in DNA: TGCGCCAGCAGTCAACCGGGACAGGGTTTCCACGAGCAGTACTTC. Translating gives CASSQPGQGFHEQYF.

There are a few counts of this clone. The chain is built from TRBV28 and TRBJ1-1, with D unclear. This CDR3 is 15 amino acids long. Germline CDR1 is MDHEN and CDR2 is SYDVKM. V shed 5 bases and J shed 3 bases, with 16 bases lying between them. The CDR3: CASSTQRREDTEAFF. CDR3 nucleotide sequence: TGTGCCAGCAGTACTCAGCGAAGGGAGGACACTGAAGCTTTCTTT.

This clone was found a few times. CDR3 in DNA: TGTGCCACCAGGACGACAGTCTATAGCAATCAGCCCCAGCATTTT. Protein product: CATRTTVYSNQPQHF. J is TRBJ1-5 and V is TRBV24-1, with a possible D match to TRBD1 (5 bases). Trimming stripped 7 bases from V and 0 bases from J, with 12 bases between. The length of the CDR3 is 15 residues. The V gene's germline CDR1 is KGHDR and CDR2 SFDVKD.

This clone came up once. The rearrangement uses TRBV28 and TRBJ2-7; TRBD1 matches at 8 bases. This CDR3 contains 15 residues. CDR1 is MDHEN, CDR2 SYDVKM, per germline. The V and J ends lost 3 bases and 0 bases, in that order; junction bases with no gene match: 4. In DNA form, the CDR3 reads TGTGCCAGCAGTTTCACAGGGGGTAGCTCCTACGAGCAGTACTTC. Translating it yields CASSFTGGSSYEQYF.

This clone appeared a few times. The DNA of the CDR3 is TGTGCCAGTACCTTTGACGGACAGGGGTGGAACACCATATATTTT. It translates to CASTFDGQGWNTIYF. The chain couples TRBV19 to TRBJ1-3, with TRBD1 identical over 9 bases. Trimming took 7 bases from V and 7 from J; bases not matched to a gene: 11. There are 15 residues in the CDR3. Germline loops: CDR1 LNHDA, CDR2 SQIVND (reference sequence).

This clone appeared many times. The chain uses TRBV18 and TRBJ2-2, with 11 bases identical to TRBD2. Losses at the gene ends were 1 base for V and 2 bases for J; bases not matched to a gene: 0. Germline V lookup: CDR1 KGHSH, CDR2 LQKENI. This CDR3 has 16 residues. CDR3 sequence (DNA): TGTGCCAGCTCACCACGACTAGCGGGAAACACCGGGGAGCTGTTTTTT. It is translated as CASSPRLAGNTGELFF.

The chain has TRBV10-3 and TRBJ1-2; D gene unclear. Trimming stripped 3 bases from V and 3 bases from J, with 17 bases between. Germline V CDR1 and CDR2: ENHRY, SYGVKD. The CDR3 spans 16 residues. CDR3 region: CAISEGGPLSHYGYTF. CDR3 DNA sequence: TGTGCCATCAGTGAAGGAGGTCCCCTCTCTCACTATGGCTACACCTTC.

This sequence joins TRBV10-3 and TRBJ1-3; D uncertain. CDR1 ENHRY and CDR2 SYGVKD come from the germline V gene. The CDR3 extends over 15 amino acids. V was pared by 5 bases and J by 5 bases, with 16 bases between. CDR3 DNA: TGTGCCATCAGTCCAACAGTCCCCATACGAAACACCATATATTTT. Translation: CAISPTVPIRNTIYF.

The gene calls are TRBV5-1 and TRBJ1-1; tentative D call: TRBD1 (6 bases). Per germline, CDR1 SGHRS and CDR2 YFSETQ. CDR3 length: 16 amino acids. Trimming removed 4 bases at V and 0 bases at J, with 16 bases between. The CDR3 protein is CASSPERGGLNTEAFF. CDR3 sequence (DNA): TGCGCCAGCAGCCCCGAGAGGGGGGGTTTGAACACTGAAGCTTTCTTT.

To note about this clone: The identical CDR3 is also encoded by other nucleotide sequences in the sample. The chain carries TRBV30 and TRBJ1-1; weak D call: TRBD1 (6 bases). The CDR3 length is 13 residues. Trimming removed 2 bases at V and 5 bases at J, with 12 bases between. Germline CDR1 reads GTSNPN; CDR2 reads SVGIG (reference sequence). CDR3 residues: CAWSTDRGTEAFF. CDR3 sequence (DNA): TGTGCCTGGAGTACGGACAGAGGGACTGAAGCTTTCTTT.

The CDR3 region has the DNA TGTGCCAGCAGTAGGGGACAGGGGATCTATGGCTACACCTTC. This codes for CASSRGQGIYGYTF. The gene calls are TRBV6-5 and TRBJ1-2, with TRBD1 matching 10 bases. This CDR3 is built from 14 residues. CDR1 and CDR2 from the germline V gene are MNHEY and SVGAGI. Unmatched junction bases numbered 4, after V lost 5 bases and J lost 4 bases.

About this clone itself: Possible read error: a much larger clone is one base away. The genes are TRBV11-3 and TRBJ1-1, with D unresolved. Germline V gene lookup returns CDR1 SGHNT and CDR2 YENEEA. The CDR3 consists of 12 residues. Trimming took 5 bases from V and 1 from J, leaving 5 bases between them. The CDR3 DNA sequence: TGTGCCAGCAGCCATAGGAACACTGAAGCTTTCTTT. This codes for CASSHRNTEAFF. Supplemented by reference TRBV11-3 and TRBJ1-1, the full variable domain reads EAGVVQSPRYKIIEKKQPVAFWCNPISGHNTLYWYLQNLGQGPELLIRYENEEAVDDSQLPKDRFSAERLKGVDSTLKIQPAELGDSAVYLCASSHRNTEAFFGQGTRLTVV.

The table lists this clone with a count of one. V gene TRBV9 combines with J gene TRBJ1-1; no clear D. This CDR3 spans 14 amino acids. V was shortened by 3 bases and J by 7 bases, with 16 bases between the two germline ends. The germline V gene encodes CDR1 SGDLS and CDR2 YYNGEE. The CDR3 region is CASSARGFTGEAFF. The CDR3 bases are TGTGCCAGCAGCGCCCGTGGGTTCACGGGTGAAGCTTTCTTT.

Of note for this clone: The sample has other DNA sequences that encode this CDR3 too. The CDR3 loop reads CASSFGTGEKLFF. CDR3 sequence (DNA): TGTGCCAGCAGTTTTGGGACAGGTGAAAAACTGTTTTTT. J is TRBJ1-4 and V is TRBV12-3 or TRBV12-4; 8 positions match TRBD1. The CDR3 sequence is 13 residues long. V was clipped by 3 bases and J by 7 bases; unmatched bases: 1.

The J gene is TRBJ1-2, the V gene TRBV6-5; tentatively, D is TRBD1 (5 bases). V shed 8 bases and J shed 4 bases, with 14 bases lying between them. CDR1 and CDR2 (germline): MNHEY, SVGAGI. The CDR3 is 13 residues long. In nucleotides, the CDR3 is TGTGCCAGCGGGTCGACAGTTTTCTATGGCTACACCTTC. As protein: CASGSTVFYGYTF.

V and J are TRBV2 and TRBJ2-3, with TRBD2 matching over 8 bases. J lost 3 bases, V lost 7 bases, and 9 bases had no gene match. The CDR3 is made up of 15 amino acids. From germline, CDR1 is SNHLY and CDR2 FYNNEI. CDR3 sequence: CASIVERGMTDTQYF. DNA for the CDR3: TGTGCCAGCATTGTTGAGCGGGGGATGACAGATACGCAGTATTTT.

This chain uses TRBV19 with TRBJ1-5; D possibly corresponds to TRBD1 (6 bases). This CDR3 is built from 19 residues. The ends were cut back, 4 bases at V and 2 bases at J, with 24 bases in the middle. Per germline, CDR1 LNHDA and CDR2 SQIVND (reference sequence). The CDR3 reads CASSTFRFGQFLRNQPQHF. Written as DNA, the CDR3 is TGTGCCAGTAGTACCTTTCGATTCGGACAGTTTCTCCGCAATCAGCCCCAGCATTTT.

This chain links TRBV19 with TRBJ1-1; D is unclear. The germline V and J ends were trimmed by 1 base and 4 bases, with 13 bases remaining between them. The CDR3 runs 15 residues. The germline CDR1 and CDR2 sequences are LNHDA and SQIVND (reference sequence). CDR3 in DNA: TGTGCCAGTAGTATAGGAGGGTTACGGGGCACTGAAGCTTTCTTT. The encoded protein is CASSIGGLRGTEAFF.

The rearrangement uses TRBV5-4 and TRBJ2-2; 9 bases agree with TRBD1. This CDR3 has 16 amino acids. The germline V gene has CDR1 SGHNT and CDR2 YYREEE (reference sequence). V was pared by 0 bases and J by 6 bases, with 6 bases of the junction left unmatched. The CDR3 sequence is CASSLGGQGSSGELFF. In DNA, the CDR3 is TGTGCCAGCAGCTTGGGGGGACAGGGAAGCTCCGGGGAGCTGTTTTTT.

Here the CDR3 DNA reads TGTGCCAGCTCGAGGAGGAATGAGCAGTTCTTC. Translating gives CASSRRNEQFF. The chain recombines TRBV12-3 or TRBV12-4 with TRBJ2-1; a weak D match, TRBD2 (5 bases). Trimming shortened V by 8 bases and J by 7 bases, and 9 bases separated the two germline ends. The CDR3 sequence is 11 residues long.

V usage is TRBV29-1 and J usage is TRBJ1-2; 9 positions match TRBD1. This CDR3 region has 14 residues. The ends lost 4 bases at V and 8 bases at J; junction bases unmatched: 11. Germline CDR1 and CDR2: SQVTM and ANQGSEA. The CDR3 protein is CSVAGQTGGRGYTF. The CDR3, as DNA: TGCAGCGTTGCAGGCCAAACAGGGGGCCGCGGCTACACCTTC.

This clone has just one count. The V call is TRBV5-1, the J call TRBJ2-1; 12 bases are shared with TRBD1. The V segment lost 4 bases and the J segment 4 bases; nucleotides outside the gene matches: 3. CDR3 length: 15 residues. Germline CDR1 is SGHRS and CDR2 is YFSETQ. CDR3 loop: CASSKGQGAYNEQFF. The CDR3 coding sequence is TGCGCCAGCAGCAAGGGACAGGGGGCTTACAATGAGCAGTTCTTC.

The rearrangement uses TRBV30 and TRBJ1-6; D is unclear. The CDR3 has 13 amino acids. Germline V lookup: CDR1 GTSNPN, CDR2 SVGIG (reference sequence). V lost 7 bases, J lost 4 bases, and 11 bases lay in between. As DNA, the CDR3 is TGTGCCTCGAGCCCAGGTTATAATTCACCCCTCCACTTT. Residues: CASSPGYNSPLHF.

The rearrangement links TRBV19 to TRBJ1-5, with D unresolved. The CDR3 runs 13 residues. Germline V gives CDR1 LNHDA, CDR2 SQIVND (reference sequence). V was cut by 1 base and J by 6 bases, with 7 bases left in between. The CDR3 loop reads CASSIGQAQPQHF. For the CDR3, the DNA is TGTGCCAGTAGTATAGGCCAAGCTCAGCCCCAGCATTTT.

J is TRBJ1-1 and V is TRBV7-9; possible D gene TRBD1, 6 bases. Germline CDR1 is SEHNR and CDR2 is FQNEAQ (reference sequence). The CDR3 contains 13 residues. The germline V and J ends were trimmed by 4 bases and 0 bases, with 6 bases remaining between them. CDR3 DNA: TGTGCCAGCAGCTCAGGGGTGAACACTGAAGCTTTCTTT. Its protein is CASSSGVNTEAFF.